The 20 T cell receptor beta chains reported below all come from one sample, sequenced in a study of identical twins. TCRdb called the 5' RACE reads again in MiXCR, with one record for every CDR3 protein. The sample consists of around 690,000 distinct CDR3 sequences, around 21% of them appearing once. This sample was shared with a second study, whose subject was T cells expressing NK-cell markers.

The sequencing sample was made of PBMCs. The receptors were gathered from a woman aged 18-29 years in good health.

The CDR3 DNA reads as TGTGCCAGCAGCTTACCGGGCCTCTCCTACAATGAGCAGTTCTTC. As protein: CASSLPGLSYNEQFF. The V and J genes are TRBV7-9 and TRBJ2-1, with D unresolved. CDR1 is SEHNR and CDR2 is FQNEAQ in the germline V gene (reference sequence). CDR3 length: 15 amino acids. The V end was cut by 2 bases, the J end by 0 bases, with 8 bases between.

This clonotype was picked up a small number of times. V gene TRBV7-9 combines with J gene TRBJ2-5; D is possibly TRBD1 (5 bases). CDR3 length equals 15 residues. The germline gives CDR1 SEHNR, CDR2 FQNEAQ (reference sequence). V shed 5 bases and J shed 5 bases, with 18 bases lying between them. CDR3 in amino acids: CASSPQLGAHETQYF. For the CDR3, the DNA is TGTGCCAGCAGCCCGCAATTAGGGGCCCACGAGACCCAGTACTTC.

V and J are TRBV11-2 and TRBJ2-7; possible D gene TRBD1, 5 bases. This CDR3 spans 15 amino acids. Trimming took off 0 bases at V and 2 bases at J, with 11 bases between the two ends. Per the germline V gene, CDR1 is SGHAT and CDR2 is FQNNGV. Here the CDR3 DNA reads TGTGCCAGCAGCTTAGAGTCACAGGACCCCTACGAGCAGTACTTC. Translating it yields CASSLESQDPYEQYF.

CDR3: CASSSRDRHTGELFF. In DNA form, the CDR3 reads TGTGCCAGTAGTTCGCGGGACAGACACACCGGGGAGCTGTTTTTT. This chain joins TRBV19 and TRBJ2-2, with D perhaps TRBD1 (7 bases). Germline-derived CDR1 and CDR2 are LNHDA and SQIVND (reference sequence). This CDR3 region has 15 residues. V was trimmed by 5 bases and J by 3 bases, leaving 13 bases between them.

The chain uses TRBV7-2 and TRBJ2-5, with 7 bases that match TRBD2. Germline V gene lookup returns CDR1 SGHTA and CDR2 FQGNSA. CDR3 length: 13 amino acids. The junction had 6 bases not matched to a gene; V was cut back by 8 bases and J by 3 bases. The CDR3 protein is CASVRGREETQYF. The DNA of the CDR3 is TGTGCCAGCGTGCGGGGGAGAGAAGAGACCCAGTACTTC.

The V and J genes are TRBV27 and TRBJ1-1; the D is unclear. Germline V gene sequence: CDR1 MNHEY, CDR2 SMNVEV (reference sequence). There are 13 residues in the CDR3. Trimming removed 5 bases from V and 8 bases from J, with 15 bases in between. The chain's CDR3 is CASSDLGRTEAFF. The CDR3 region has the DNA TGTGCCAGCAGTGACCTCGGACGGACGGAAGCTTTCTTT.

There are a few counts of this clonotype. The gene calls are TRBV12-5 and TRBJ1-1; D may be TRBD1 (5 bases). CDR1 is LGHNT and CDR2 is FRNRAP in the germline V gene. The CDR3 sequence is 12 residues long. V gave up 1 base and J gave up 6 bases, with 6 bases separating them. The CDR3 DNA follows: TGTGCTAGTGGTTTGGAGACAGCTGAAGCTTTCTTT. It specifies CASGLETAEAFF.

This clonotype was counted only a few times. CDR3 amino acids: CASSGGQGRFGYEQYF. The CDR3 DNA is TGTGCCAGCAGCGGGGGACAGGGAAGGTTTGGCTACGAGCAGTACTTC. The chain couples TRBV6-1 to TRBJ2-7, with TRBD1 identical over 9 bases. Germline CDR1 reads MNHNS; CDR2 reads SASEGT. Germline trimming cut 6 bases from V and 3 bases from J; bases unmatched to any gene: 12. CDR3 length: 16 residues.

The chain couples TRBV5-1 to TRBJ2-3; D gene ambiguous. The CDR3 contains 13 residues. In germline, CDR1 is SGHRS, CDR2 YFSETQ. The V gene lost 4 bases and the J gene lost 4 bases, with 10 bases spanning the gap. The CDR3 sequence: CASSPGSSDTQYF. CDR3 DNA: TGCGCCAGCAGCCCCGGGTCCTCAGATACGCAGTATTTT.

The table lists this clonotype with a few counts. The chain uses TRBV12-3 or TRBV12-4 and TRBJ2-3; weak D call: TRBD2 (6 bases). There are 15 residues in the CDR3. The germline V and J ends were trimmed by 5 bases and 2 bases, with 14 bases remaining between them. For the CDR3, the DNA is TGTGCCAGCAGTCAGAGTAGCGGACACACAGATACGCAGTATTTT. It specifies CASSQSSGHTDTQYF.

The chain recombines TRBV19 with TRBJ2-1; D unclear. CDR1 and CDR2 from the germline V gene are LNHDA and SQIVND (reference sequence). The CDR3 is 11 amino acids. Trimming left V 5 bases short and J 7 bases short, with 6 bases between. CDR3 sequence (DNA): TGTGCCAGTAGTGGATGGAATGAGCAGTTCTTC. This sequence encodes CASSGWNEQFF. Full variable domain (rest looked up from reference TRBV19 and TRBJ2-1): DGGITQSPKYLFRKEGQNVTLSCEQNLNHDAMYWYRQDPGQGLRLIYYSQIVNDFQKGDIAEGYSVSREKKESFPLTVTSAQKNPTAFYLCASSGWNEQFFGPGTRLTVL.

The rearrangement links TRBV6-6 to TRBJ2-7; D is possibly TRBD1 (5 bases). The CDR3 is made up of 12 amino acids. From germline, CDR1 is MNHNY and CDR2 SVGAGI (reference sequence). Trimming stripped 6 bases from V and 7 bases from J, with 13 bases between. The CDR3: CASRRRKGEQYF. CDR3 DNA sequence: TGTGCCAGCAGACGCCGGAAGGGGGAGCAGTACTTC.

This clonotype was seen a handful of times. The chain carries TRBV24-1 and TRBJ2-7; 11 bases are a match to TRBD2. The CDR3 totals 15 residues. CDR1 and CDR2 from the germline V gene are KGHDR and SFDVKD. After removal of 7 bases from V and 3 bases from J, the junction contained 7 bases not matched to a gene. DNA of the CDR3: TGTGCCACCAGGACTCTAGCGGGGGGCCTCTACGAGCAGTACTTC. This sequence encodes CATRTLAGGLYEQYF.

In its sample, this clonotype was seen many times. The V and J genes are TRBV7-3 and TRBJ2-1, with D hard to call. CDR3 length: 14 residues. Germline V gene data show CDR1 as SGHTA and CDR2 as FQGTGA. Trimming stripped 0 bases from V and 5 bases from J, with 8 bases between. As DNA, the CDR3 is TGTGCCAGCAGCTTAACGAGGACCGACAATGAGCAGTTCTTC. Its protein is CASSLTRTDNEQFF.

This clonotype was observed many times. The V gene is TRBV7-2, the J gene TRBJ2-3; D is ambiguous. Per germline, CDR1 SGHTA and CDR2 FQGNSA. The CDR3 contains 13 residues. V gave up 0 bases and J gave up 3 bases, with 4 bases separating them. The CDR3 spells CASSLAYTDTQYF. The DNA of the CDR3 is TGTGCCAGCAGCTTAGCCTATACAGATACGCAGTATTTT.

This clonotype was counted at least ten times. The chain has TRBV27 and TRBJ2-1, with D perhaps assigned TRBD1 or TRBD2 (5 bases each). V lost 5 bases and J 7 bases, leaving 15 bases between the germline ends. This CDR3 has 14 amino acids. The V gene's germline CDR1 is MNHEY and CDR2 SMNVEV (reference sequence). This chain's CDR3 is CASSKGPPSNEQFF. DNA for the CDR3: TGTGCCAGCAGTAAGGGACCTCCCTCGAATGAGCAGTTCTTC.

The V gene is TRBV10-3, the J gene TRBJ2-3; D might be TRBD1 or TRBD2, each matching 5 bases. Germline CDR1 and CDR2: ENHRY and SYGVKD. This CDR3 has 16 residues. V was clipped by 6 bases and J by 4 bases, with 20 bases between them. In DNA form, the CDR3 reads TGTGCCATCAGCTCCCGGGGACCCCAAGCCCCAGATACGCAGTATTTT. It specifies CAISSRGPQAPDTQYF.

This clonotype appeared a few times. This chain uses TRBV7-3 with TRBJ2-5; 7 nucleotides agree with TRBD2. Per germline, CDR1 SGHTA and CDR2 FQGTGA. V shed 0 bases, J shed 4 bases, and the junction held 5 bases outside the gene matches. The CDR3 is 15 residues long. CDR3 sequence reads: CASSLTGTIAETQYF. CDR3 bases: TGTGCCAGCAGCTTAACCGGGACTATAGCAGAGACCCAGTACTTC.

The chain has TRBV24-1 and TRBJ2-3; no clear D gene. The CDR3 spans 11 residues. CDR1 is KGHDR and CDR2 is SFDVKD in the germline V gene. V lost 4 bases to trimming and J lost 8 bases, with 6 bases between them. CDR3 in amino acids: CATSELGTQYF. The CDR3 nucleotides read TGTGCCACCAGTGAGCTCGGTACGCAGTATTTT.

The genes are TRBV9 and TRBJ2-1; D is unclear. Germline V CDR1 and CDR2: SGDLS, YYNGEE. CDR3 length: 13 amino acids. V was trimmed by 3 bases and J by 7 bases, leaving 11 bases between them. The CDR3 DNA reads TGTGCCAGCAGCGGTCGGTCAATAAATGAGCAGTTCTTC. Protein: CASSGRSINEQFF. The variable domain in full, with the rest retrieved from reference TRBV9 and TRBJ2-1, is DSGVTQTPKHLITATGQRVTLRCSPRSGDLSVYWYQQSLDQGLQFLIQYYNGEERAKGNILERFSAQQFPDLHSELNLSSLELGDSALYFCASSGRSINEQFFGPGTRLTVL.